This note documents a single T cell receptor beta chain sequence. In its sample, this clone was seen a few times. No antigen is known for it. There are no base qualities to consult, and no much larger clone falls within one base. This sample was included in a study of beta chain features in type 1 diabetes (dated by TCRdb to 2017 to 2018). Background on the whole study: Mean age, gender distribution, total cell number and subset yield did not differ between patients and healthy donors. A total of roughly 98,000,000 sorted cells were examined across all samples, and a strong correlation was observed between cell number per subset and RNA yield. The study compared TCRB repertoires of sorted circulating CD4+ T cell subsets between recently diagnosed type 1 diabetes patients and matched healthy donors. Regulatory and stem cell-like memory subsets were obtained from only 8 patients and roughly eight healthy donors, while naive and central memory subsets were obtained from all 28 donors.

Points the paper makes about the study in general: The naive, central memory and regulatory TCRB repertoires appeared to resemble one another more closely among patients than among healthy donors. Because cDNA rather than genomic DNA was sequenced, highly expressing activated cells could have been over-represented, although no difference in activation and CD3 levels was found between groups. In all four CD4+ subsets, TCRB CDR3 length was moderately but significantly shorter in type 1 diabetes patients. Fewer insertions and more nucleotide deletions at VDJ recombination sites were observed in patients with type 1 diabetes, implying thymic rearrangement abnormalities. HLA sub-analyses involved small numbers of individuals, so any influence of HLA type on TCRB rearrangement remained unresolved. Shorter templates might have been favored by PCR, but patient and control samples were amplified and corrected together, so both groups would have been affected equally by any skew.

A single peripheral blood draw of approximately 120 mL on average was collected from each donor into heparinised tubes. A BD FACSAria II was used to sort naive, central memory, regulatory and stem cell-like memory CD4+ T cells with a panel that included CD45RO, CCR7, CD25, CD127, CD95 and CD27. All sorted populations exceeded 95% purity. PBMCs were isolated immediately by Lymphoprep density gradient centrifugation and stained directly without culture. So that batch effects would be minimized, each experiment stained and sorted samples in pairs, pairing one healthy donor with one patient. The entire isolated RNA was reverse transcribed using the High Capacity cDNA Reverse Transcription Kit, and thus expressed TCRB transcripts were sequenced. Deep immunoSEQ sequencing was applied to naive, central memory and regulatory T cell samples, giving an average of roughly 3.5 million total reads per sample. Sorted cells were lysed in RLT buffer, and RNA was extracted using DNase-treated RNeasy Micro or Mini kits according to cell number. To prevent cross-contamination, every cell subset was processed on its own, while patient and healthy donor samples were processed together. The immunoSEQ multiplex PCR was used to amplify TCRB sequences from cDNA, yielding 87-bp fragments that span the CDR3 region. Sequencing of the amplicons was performed on the Illumina HiSeq platform. The original pipeline was this. Synthetic template baselines were used to correct PCR bias computationally, reads within Hamming distance 2 were collapsed, and singletons that could not be merged were discarded. By aligning reads against IMGT, V, D and J genes, CDR3 length, and insertions or deletions at six rearrangement sites were assigned. Within each subset, clonotype counts were normalized to sorted cell number, and only after that were true diversity and Gini coefficients computed with the tcR R package. The overlap coefficient, calculated on TCRB nucleotide sequences, was used to quantify repertoire sharing. TCRdb re-hosts the immuneACCESS table, in-frame sequences only. Its copies lack some clones; in the studies checked, an unresolved V gene accounts for under half of them, and the cause for the rest is not known. V and J calls and clone size are copied from that table; D and trimming were computed from the DNA. Recorded for this sample are almost 350,000 clones; roughly a tenth of them occurred a single time. 1% of the sample goes to the ten largest clones.

Material: central memory CD4+ T cells from blood. The origin of this receptor is a man aged 25 to 40 with type 1 diabetes.

The DNA sequence follows: TGTGCCAGCAGCTTTTCTAGCGGGGGGCAAGATACGCAGTATTTT. This encodes CASSFSSGGQDTQYF. The chain is encoded by TRBV7-2 joined to TRBJ2-3; 11 bases in between match TRBD2. The CDR3, from cysteine to phenylalanine, totals 15 residues. Just CDR3 DNA is preserved here, 45 bases in frame from base 1. For CDR1 and CDR2, the germline V gene lists SGHTA and FQGNSA. At the junction V is shortened by 3 bases and J by 5 bases; bases outside the gene matches: 4.